This T cell receptor beta chain was captured in a study of blood T cell repertoires in COVID-19. Study overall: The United States, Italy and Spain were the sources of the acute and convalescent COVID-19 samples.

This clone was counted between two and nine times. Data came from immunoSEQ multiplex PCR; TCRdb stores just in-frame clones and leaves some out. The repertoire includes some 16,000 clones, around 80% of them detected once, and over 7.5% sits in the top ten. Germline trimming cut 4 bases from V and 4 bases from J; bases unmatched to any gene: 7. Germline CDR1 is SEHNR and CDR2 is FQNEAQ (reference sequence). The CDR3 has 15 residues. Source material: peripheral blood. This receptor was identified in a man aged 60 to 75 with acute or convalescent COVID-19. The gene calls are TRBV7-9 and TRBJ1-1; 9 nucleotides line up with TRBD1. In DNA form, the CDR3 reads TGTGCCAGCAGCTCCCCACAGGGGGCGGGCACTGAAGCTTTCTTT. This codes for CASSSPQGAGTEAFF. Using reference TRBV7-9 and TRBJ1-1 for the parts outside the CDR3, the full variable domain is DTGVSQNPRHKITKRGQNVTFRCDPISEHNRLYWYRQTLGQGPEFLTYFQNEAQLEKSRLLSDRFSAERPKGSFSTLEIQRTEQGDSAMYLCASSSPQGAGTEAFFGQGTRLTVV.